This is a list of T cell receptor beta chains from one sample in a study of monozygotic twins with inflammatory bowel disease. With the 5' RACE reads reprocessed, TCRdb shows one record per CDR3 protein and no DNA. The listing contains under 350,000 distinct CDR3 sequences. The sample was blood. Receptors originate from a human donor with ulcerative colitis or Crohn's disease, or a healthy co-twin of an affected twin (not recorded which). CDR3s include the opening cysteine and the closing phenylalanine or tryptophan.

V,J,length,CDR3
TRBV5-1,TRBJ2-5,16,CASSLDLSGPAETQYF
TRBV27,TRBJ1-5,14,CASSLVGAVQPQHF
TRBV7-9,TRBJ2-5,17,CASSPGAGRGFEETQYF
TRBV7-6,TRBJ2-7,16,CASSQGTGISSYEQYF
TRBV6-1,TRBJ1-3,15,CASSLTMLTGNTIYF
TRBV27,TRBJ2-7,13,CASSLTDSYEQYF
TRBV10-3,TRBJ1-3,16,CAISERQGASGNTIYF
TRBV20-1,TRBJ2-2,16,CSARDLFRGNTGELFF
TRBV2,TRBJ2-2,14,CASSEAKNTGELFF
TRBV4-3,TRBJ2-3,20,CASSQEPQRGGFLRTDTQYF
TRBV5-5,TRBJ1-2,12,CASSFWTDGYTF
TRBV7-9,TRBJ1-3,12,CASSTAGNTIYF
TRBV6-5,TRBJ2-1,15,CASSYSTAGGNEQFF
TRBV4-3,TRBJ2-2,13,CASSQGGIGELFF
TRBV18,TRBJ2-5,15,CASSLGQVGRETQYF
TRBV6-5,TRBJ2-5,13,CASTAGRGETQYF
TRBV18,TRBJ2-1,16,CASSPLTSGGKNEQFF
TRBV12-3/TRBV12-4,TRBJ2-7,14,CASRRTGRSYEQYF
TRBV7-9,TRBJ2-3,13,CANRDSGTDTQYF
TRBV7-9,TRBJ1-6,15,CASSAWATYNSPLHF
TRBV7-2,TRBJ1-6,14,CASSSPQATSPLHF
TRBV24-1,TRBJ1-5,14,CATSVSVSNQPQHF
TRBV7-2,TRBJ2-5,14,CASSLLTRLMAQYF
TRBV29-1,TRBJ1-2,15,CSVPLGAGTGYGYTF